This is a list of T cell receptor beta chains from one sample in a study of regulatory T cells in long-lasting Graves disease. TCRdb re-called the multiplex PCR reads through MiXCR, storing one row per CDR3 protein. The sample records roughly 300,000 distinct CDR3 sequences, about 18% being singletons. The source was peripheral blood mononuclear cells (PBMCs), collected when the disease was refractory, from a patient treated with antithyroid drugs. The receptor set was obtained from a female donor with Graves disease. CDR3s include the opening cysteine and the closing phenylalanine or tryptophan. The order of the fields is J gene, V gene, D gene, clone size, CDR3 protein, CDR3 DNA. A D gene is named only where the DNA matches it firmly. Not every row has a clone size; where given, it reads once, few, many or a size class.

j_call: TRBJ1-6; v_call: TRBV2; d_call: TRBD1; clone_size: many; cdr3_aa: CASKGRGYNSPLHF; cdr3_nt: TGTGCCAGCAAGGGCAGGGGGTACAATTCACCCCTCCACTTT
j_call: TRBJ2-7; v_call: TRBV6-1; d_call: .; clone_size: many; cdr3_aa: CASRRVAGDYEQYF; cdr3_nt: TGTGCCAGCAGAAGGGTGGCAGGAGACTACGAGCAGTACTTC
j_call: TRBJ2-5; v_call: TRBV20-1; d_call: TRBD1; clone_size: many; cdr3_aa: CSASPDRFGWYQETQYF; cdr3_nt: TGCAGTGCTAGCCCGGACAGGTTTGGGTGGTACCAAGAGACCCAGTACTTC
j_call: TRBJ2-3; v_call: TRBV12-3/TRBV12-4; d_call: TRBD2; clone_size: .; cdr3_aa: CASSPYMNPLAGTDTQYF; cdr3_nt: TGTGCCAGCAGCCCTTACATGAATCCCCTAGCGGGCACAGATACGCAGTATTTT
j_call: TRBJ1-1; v_call: TRBV20-1; d_call: .; clone_size: .; cdr3_aa: CSARRPGLNTEAFF; cdr3_nt: TGCAGTGCTCGTCGCCCTGGACTGAACACTGAAGCTTTCTTT
j_call: TRBJ1-4; v_call: TRBV4-1; d_call: .; clone_size: few; cdr3_aa: CASRFPGGSDEKLFF; cdr3_nt: TGCGCCAGCAGATTCCCCGGGGGTTCCGATGAAAAACTGTTTTTT
j_call: TRBJ1-5; v_call: TRBV2; d_call: TRBD1; clone_size: many; cdr3_aa: CASSRDRAEKPQHF; cdr3_nt: TGTGCCAGCAGCCGAGACAGGGCGGAGAAGCCCCAGCATTTT
j_call: TRBJ1-5; v_call: TRBV29-1; d_call: .; clone_size: many; cdr3_aa: CSVETADQPQHF; cdr3_nt: TGCAGCGTTGAAACAGCCGATCAGCCCCAGCATTTT
j_call: TRBJ2-6; v_call: TRBV28; d_call: .; clone_size: few; cdr3_aa: CASSFLKDILSGANVLTF; cdr3_nt: TGTGCCAGCAGTTTCCTTAAGGACATCCTCTCTGGGGCCAACGTCCTGACTTTC
j_call: TRBJ2-3; v_call: TRBV11-1; d_call: .; clone_size: few; cdr3_aa: CASSLHAVTDTQYF; cdr3_nt: TGTGCCAGCAGCTTACACGCGGTCACAGATACGCAGTATTTT
j_call: TRBJ1-2; v_call: TRBV20-1; d_call: .; clone_size: many; cdr3_aa: CSALDTANYGYTF; cdr3_nt: TGCAGTGCACTGGACACCGCTAACTATGGCTACACCTTC
j_call: TRBJ2-1; v_call: TRBV7-2; d_call: .; clone_size: .; cdr3_aa: CASSLGWVGSHNEQFF; cdr3_nt: TGTGCCAGCAGCTTAGGATGGGTGGGGTCCCACAATGAGCAGTTCTTC
j_call: TRBJ2-5; v_call: TRBV3-1; d_call: .; clone_size: many; cdr3_aa: CASSPKNRDPYQETQYF; cdr3_nt: TGTGCCAGCAGCCCAAAAAATCGGGACCCCTACCAAGAGACCCAGTACTTC
j_call: TRBJ1-2; v_call: TRBV11-1; d_call: .; clone_size: .; cdr3_aa: CASSLGGAVGYTF; cdr3_nt: TGTGCCAGCAGCTTGGGGGGGGCTGTTGGCTACACCTTC
j_call: TRBJ2-7; v_call: TRBV5-1; d_call: .; clone_size: .; cdr3_aa: CATQRSTTDDEQYF; cdr3_nt: TGCGCCACCCAGCGGTCCACAACGGACGACGAGCAGTACTTC
j_call: TRBJ2-1; v_call: TRBV12-3/TRBV12-4; d_call: .; clone_size: .; cdr3_aa: CASSLGGGYEQFF; cdr3_nt: TGTGCCAGCAGTTTGGGGGGTGGCTATGAGCAGTTCTTC
j_call: TRBJ2-7; v_call: TRBV27; d_call: TRBD2; clone_size: many; cdr3_aa: CASSFGLVPLYEQYF; cdr3_nt: TGTGCCAGCAGTTTCGGACTAGTGCCACTTTACGAGCAGTACTTC
j_call: TRBJ1-2; v_call: TRBV6-1; d_call: TRBD1; clone_size: many; cdr3_aa: CASTPAGTAYGYTF; cdr3_nt: TGTGCCAGCACCCCCGCCGGGACAGCCTATGGCTACACCTTC
j_call: TRBJ1-1; v_call: TRBV29-1; d_call: .; clone_size: many; cdr3_aa: CSVDLQARSTEAFF; cdr3_nt: TGCAGCGTTGACTTACAGGCGCGAAGCACTGAAGCTTTCTTT
j_call: TRBJ1-5; v_call: TRBV12-3/TRBV12-4; d_call: TRBD1; clone_size: many; cdr3_aa: CASSTGTGYQPQHF; cdr3_nt: TGTGCCAGCAGTACCGGGACAGGGTATCAGCCCCAGCATTTT
j_call: TRBJ1-3; v_call: TRBV2; d_call: .; clone_size: many; cdr3_aa: CASRRMSSGNTIYF; cdr3_nt: TGTGCCAGCAGACGCATGAGCTCTGGAAACACCATATATTTT